These 9 T cell receptor beta chains came from one sample sequenced in a study of memory CD4+ T cells and cytomegalovirus serostatus. The sort gate was single viable CD3+CD4+CD8-CD45RO+ cells for memory CD4+ T cells. TCRdb's copy holds only in-frame clones and misses some; the assay was immunoSEQ multiplex PCR. This table holds tens of thousands of clones, over 65% found once. The material sequenced was memory CD4+ T cells from blood. Receptors originate from an adult in good health and CMV-seropositive.

For the CDR3, the DNA is TGTGCCACCAGCAGAGAACGCGGACTCCCTACGCAGTATTTT. This codes for CATSRERGLPTQYF. This chain links TRBV15 with TRBJ2-3, with D possibly being TRBD2 (5 bases). CDR1 is LNHNV, CDR2 YYDKDF, per germline (reference sequence). V was pared by 0 bases and J by 8 bases, with 12 bases between. This CDR3 spans 14 amino acids.

This rearrangement joins TRBV25-1 to TRBJ1-5; D gene unclear. Per germline, CDR1 MGHDK and CDR2 SYGVNS. The CDR3 spans 13 residues. The V and J ends lost 5 bases and 5 bases respectively, with 10 bases between them. The CDR3, as DNA: TGTGCCAGCAGTTTCAGTGGGGATCAGCCCCAGCATTTT. It translates to CASSFSGDQPQHF.

This chain joins TRBV6-5 and TRBJ1-1, with a possible D match to TRBD1 (5 bases). From germline, CDR1 is MNHEY and CDR2 SVGAGI. This CDR3 contains 13 residues. The V gene lost 2 bases and the J gene lost 3 bases, with 7 bases spanning the gap. The CDR3 bases are TGTGCCAGCAGTTACACAGGAGACACTGAAGCTTTCTTT. It translates to CASSYTGDTEAFF.

This chain connects TRBV15 to TRBJ1-4; D perhaps matches TRBD1 (6 bases). Germline V lookup: CDR1 LNHNV, CDR2 YYDKDF (reference sequence). The CDR3 runs to 14 residues. The ends were cut back, 0 bases at V and 7 bases at J, with 9 bases in the middle. CDR3 sequence (DNA): TGTGCCACCAGCAGAGACAGGGGTGGTGAAAAACTGTTTTTT. Residues: CATSRDRGGEKLFF.

This clone was seen only a few times. This chain uses TRBV2 with TRBJ2-7; possible D gene TRBD2, 6 bases. CDR1 SNHLY and CDR2 FYNNEI come from the germline V gene. Trimming took 5 bases from V and 2 from J, leaving 10 bases between them. The CDR3 has 13 residues. CDR3 amino acids: CASSRDFTYEQYV. The DNA of the CDR3 is TGTGCCAGCAGTAGGGACTTTACCTACGAGCAGTACGTC.

In nucleotides, the CDR3 is TGTGCCAGCAGCTTACTTCCACAGCGGGCGGCTACGCAGTATTTT. Its protein product is CASSLLPQRAATQYF. The genes are TRBV11-2 and TRBJ2-3, with TRBD2 as a possible D gene (6 bases). Trimming stripped 2 bases from V and 8 bases from J, with 17 bases between. The CDR3 contains 15 residues. In germline, CDR1 is SGHAT, CDR2 FQNNGV.

This clone has just one count. The chain has TRBV4-3 and TRBJ2-2; TRBD2 matches at 12 bases. V lost 0 bases to trimming and J lost 4 bases; unmatched junction nucleotides: 6. Per the germline V gene, CDR1 is LGHNA and CDR2 is YSLEER. CDR3 length: 18 residues. The CDR3 DNA reads TGCGCCAGCAGCCAAGAGACTAGCGGGAGTGTGGGCACCGGGGAGCTGTTTTTT. It yields the protein CASSQETSGSVGTGELFF.

J is TRBJ2-7 and V is TRBV6-6; D possibly corresponds to TRBD2 (6 bases). CDR3 length: 15 residues. Trimming took off 6 bases at V and 4 bases at J, with 19 bases between the two ends. CDR1 and CDR2 from the germline V gene are MNHNY and SVGAGI (reference sequence). The CDR3 here is CASRGGNMPEYEQYV. The CDR3 DNA reads as TGTGCCAGCAGGGGCGGGAACATGCCTGAATACGAGCAGTACGTC.

This clone was observed a handful of times. Other DNA sequences from this sample encode an identical CDR3 as well. V gene TRBV30 combines with J gene TRBJ2-1, with D maybe TRBD2 (5 bases). CDR3 size: 14 residues. The V end lost 0 bases, the J end lost 2 bases, and 8 bases lay between the germline ends. Per the germline V gene, CDR1 is GTSNPN and CDR2 is SVGIG (reference sequence). CDR3 sequence: CAWSVGGPYNEQFF. The CDR3, as DNA: TGTGCCTGGAGTGTCGGCGGGCCCTACAATGAGCAGTTCTTC.